This T cell receptor (beta chain) was found in a study of regulatory T cells in long-lasting Graves disease. The germline CDR1 and CDR2 sequences are DFQATT and SNEGSKA (reference sequence). This CDR3 is 11 amino acids long. V gave up 2 bases and J gave up 4 bases, with 5 bases separating them. Time point meaning: persistent/refractory GD, antithyroid drugs over 5 years with positive TRAb. Extracted RNA from PBMCs served as the source of the TCR library. Researchers made TCR beta libraries by using iRepertoire HTBI primers and running Arm-PCR on CDR3 regions. TCRdb itself ran the multiplex PCR reads through MiXCR, one entry per CDR3 protein. The profile covers fewer than 450,000 distinct CDR3 sequences, with around 21% appearing a single time and less than 25% taken by the ten largest. This clonotype has at least ten counts.

The rearrangement links TRBV20-1 to TRBJ2-5, with unresolved D. The receptor was derived from a female donor with Graves disease. The sample was peripheral blood mononuclear cells (PBMCs), taken when the disease was refractory, from a patient treated with antithyroid drugs. CDR3 residues: CSARIAETQYF. The CDR3 coding sequence is TGCAGTGCTAGAATTGCAGAGACCCAGTACTTC.